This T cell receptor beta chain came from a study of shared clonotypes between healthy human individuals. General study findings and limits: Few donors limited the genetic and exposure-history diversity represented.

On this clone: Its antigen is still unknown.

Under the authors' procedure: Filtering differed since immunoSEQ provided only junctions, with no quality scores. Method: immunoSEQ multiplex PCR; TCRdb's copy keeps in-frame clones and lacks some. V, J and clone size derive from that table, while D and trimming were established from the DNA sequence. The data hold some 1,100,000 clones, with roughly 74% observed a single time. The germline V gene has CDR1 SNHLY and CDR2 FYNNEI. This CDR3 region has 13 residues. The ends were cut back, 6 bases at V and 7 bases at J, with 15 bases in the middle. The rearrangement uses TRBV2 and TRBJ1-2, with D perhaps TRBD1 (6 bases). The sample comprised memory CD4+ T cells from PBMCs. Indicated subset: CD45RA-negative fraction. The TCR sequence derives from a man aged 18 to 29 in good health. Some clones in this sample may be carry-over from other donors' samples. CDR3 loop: CASRSGGGPGYTF. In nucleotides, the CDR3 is TGTGCCAGCAGATCAGGCGGGGGCCCTGGCTACACCTTC.